What follows are 5 T cell receptor beta chains derived from one specimen sequenced in a study of T cell changes during pregnancy in multiple sclerosis. Repertoires were generated with immunoSEQ multiplex PCR, while TCRdb's copy carries only in-frame clones and drops some. This table holds around 79,000 clones, around 90% found once. Source: CD4+ T cells from peripheral blood mononuclear cells, taken in the second trimester of pregnancy. The receptors here all came from a female donor with multiple sclerosis, enrolled in a pregnancy study.

The chain uses TRBV5-1 and TRBJ1-4; TRBD1 matches at 11 bases. V shed 4 bases, J shed 8 bases, and the junction held 19 bases outside the gene matches. Germline V CDR1 and CDR2: SGHRS, YFSETQ. This CDR3 is built from 19 residues. CDR3 sequence reads: CASSHGQGAVSGGGEKLFF. Here the CDR3 DNA reads TGCGCCAGCAGCCACGGACAGGGGGCTGTATCGGGGGGTGGAGAAAAACTGTTTTTT.

The genes are TRBV19 and TRBJ2-1; D gene uncertain. Trimming removed 7 bases at V and 0 bases at J, with 13 bases between. There are 15 residues in the CDR3. From germline, CDR1 is LNHDA and CDR2 SQIVND (reference sequence). CDR3 amino acids: CASKNYPSSYNEQFF. The CDR3 DNA sequence: TGTGCCAGTAAGAATTACCCCAGCTCCTACAATGAGCAGTTCTTC.

V is TRBV27 and J is TRBJ1-6; no clear D gene. The germline V gene encodes CDR1 MNHEY and CDR2 SMNVEV (reference sequence). This CDR3 spans 15 amino acids. Trimming removed 5 bases at V and 5 bases at J, with 13 bases between. The CDR3 protein is CASSKSVQNNSPLHF. The CDR3 coding sequence is TGTGCCAGCAGTAAGTCTGTTCAGAATAATTCACCCCTCCACTTT.

The chain employs TRBV28 and TRBJ2-1; the D gene is possibly TRBD2 (5 bases). The CDR3 is 14 amino acids. Germline V CDR1 and CDR2: MDHEN, SYDVKM. Trimming removed 5 bases at V and 2 bases at J, with 10 bases between. In DNA, the CDR3 is TGTGCCAGCAGTGAGGGAAGTGCCTACAATGAGCAGTTCTTC. Translating it yields CASSEGSAYNEQFF. Full variable domain (rest looked up from reference TRBV28 and TRBJ2-1): DVKVTQSSRYLVKRTGEKVFLECVQDMDHENMFWYRQDPGLGLRLIYFSYDVKMKEKGDIPEGYSVSREKKERFSLILESASTNQTSMYLCASSEGSAYNEQFFGPGTRLTVL.

The V and J genes are TRBV10-3 and TRBJ2-3; 7 nucleotides line up with TRBD1. Germline-derived CDR1 and CDR2 are ENHRY and SYGVKD. V lost 6 bases to trimming and J lost 2 bases; unmatched junction nucleotides: 8. CDR3 size: 15 residues. The CDR3 DNA reads TGTGCCATCAGGGCTGGACAGGAACACACAGATACGCAGTATTTT. It yields the protein CAIRAGQEHTDTQYF.